This paragraph covers one T cell receptor beta chain sequence. The antigen is unknown. The data originate from a study of early T cells in non-severe SARS-CoV-2 infection. Study background: The chains were unpaired, and the sequenced material was bulk RNA from unsorted whole blood.

Unique molecular identifier tags were affixed to discrete cDNA molecules. A single record per CDR3 protein comes from TCRdb applying MiXCR to the 5' RACE reads. The sample records approximately 97,000 distinct CDR3 sequences, about an eighth being singletons. This CDR3 has 15 amino acids. Germline V gene lookup returns CDR1 MNHEY and CDR2 SMNVEV (reference sequence). The V and J ends lost 6 bases and 2 bases, in that order; junction bases with no gene match: 7. Study results and limitations: VDJdb matching favored anti-spike CD8 responses, missing private and CD4 specificities.

Sample: whole blood. J is TRBJ2-7 and V is TRBV27; TRBD1 matches at 10 bases. The receptor comes from an adult who was a healthcare worker with PCR-confirmed SARS-CoV-2 infection or an uninfected control (not recorded which). The CDR3 coding sequence is TGTGCCAGCAGAGGGCCGGGACAGGGGACCTACGAGCAGTACTTC. Translation: CASRGPGQGTYEQYF.